This entry features one T cell receptor (beta chain) sequence. The antigen is not known. The junction and the germline gene differ at one end; a read error may be behind it. Repertoires were generated with immunoSEQ multiplex PCR, while TCRdb's copy carries only in-frame clones and drops some. The sample holds about 710,000 clones; about three quarters are singletons and the top ten take around 2%. This entry comes from a study of shared clonotypes between healthy human individuals. General observations from the study: Read depth was anticipated to influence clonotype sharing among donors.

The CDR3 has 14 residues. Looked up from germline, CDR1 is KGHSH and CDR2 is LQKENI. The rearrangement joins TRBV18 to TRBJ2-1; D ambiguous. Input material: memory CD4+ T cells sorted from blood. Regarding subset: CD45RA-negative fraction. This receptor was taken from a woman in her 30s in good health. The DNA for the CDR3 is TGTGCCAGCTCACCCCTTTTATTGAACAATCAGCAGTTCTTC. Protein product: CASSPLLLNNQQFF.